This entry features one TCR beta chain sequence. Its antigen remains unidentified. These data come from a study of beta chain features in type 1 diabetes. Study-wide points: Type 1 diabetes patients had moderately but significantly shorter TCRB CDR3s in all four CD4+ subsets.

Investigators reverse transcribed all isolated RNA, so they sequenced expressed TCRB transcripts. The method was immunoSEQ multiplex PCR; TCRdb's version includes in-frame clones alone and lacks a portion of them. Here the sample spans 150,000 to 200,000 clones, approximately 8.4% being singletons. Input material: central memory CD4+ T cells from blood. The clonotype originates from a man in his late teens or twenties with type 1 diabetes.

The CDR3 DNA reads as TGTGCCTGGAGTGCTTCCCCTATAGCGGGAGGAGACGGGGAGCTGTTTTTT. This encodes CAWSASPIAGGDGELFF. This chain links TRBV30 with TRBJ2-2; 10 positions match TRBD2. Looked up from germline, CDR1 is GTSNPN and CDR2 is SVGIG (reference sequence). Losses at the gene ends were 1 base for V and 7 bases for J; bases not matched to a gene: 12. The CDR3 covers 17 residues.